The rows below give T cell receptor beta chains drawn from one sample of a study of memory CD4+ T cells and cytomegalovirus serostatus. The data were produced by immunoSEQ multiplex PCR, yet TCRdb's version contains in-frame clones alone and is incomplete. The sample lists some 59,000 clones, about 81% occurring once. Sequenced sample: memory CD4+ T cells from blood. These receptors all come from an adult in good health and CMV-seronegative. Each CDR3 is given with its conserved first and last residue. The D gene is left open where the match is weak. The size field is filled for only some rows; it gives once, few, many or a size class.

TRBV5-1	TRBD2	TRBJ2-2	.	TGCGCCAGCAGCGAAACTAGCGGGAGGGCCACCGGGGAGCTGTTTTTT	CASSETSGRATGELFF
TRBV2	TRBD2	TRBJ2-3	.	TGTGCCAGCAGTGGGGCTAGCGGGGGGGCGGATACGCAGTATTTT	CASSGASGGADTQYF
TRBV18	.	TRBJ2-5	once	TGTGCCAGCTCACCACAGGAGAACCGGGCTCAGTACTTC	CASSPQENRAQYF
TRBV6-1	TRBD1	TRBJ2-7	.	TGTGCCAGCATCAGCCGGGACAGGGCTACCTACGAGCAGTACTTC	CASISRDRATYEQYF
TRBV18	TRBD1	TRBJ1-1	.	TGTGCCAGCTCACCGGTGGCCAGGGGGAGCACTGAAGCTTTCTTT	CASSPVARGSTEAFF
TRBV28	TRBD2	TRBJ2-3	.	TGTGCCAGCAGTTTCGGGACTAGCGGGAGTGGTGATACGCAGTATTTT	CASSFGTSGSGDTQYF
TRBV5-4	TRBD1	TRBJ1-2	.	TGTGCCAGCACCCCGCGGATACAGGGGGCGATTGGCTACACCTTC	CASTPRIQGAIGYTF
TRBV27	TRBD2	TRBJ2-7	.	TGTGCCAGCAGATTAGCGGGAGGGACCTACGAGCAGTACTTC	CASRLAGGTYEQYF
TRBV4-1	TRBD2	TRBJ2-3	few	TGCGCCAGCAATCTCCGGCAAGGACTAGCGGAGAGCACAGATACGCAGTATTTT	CASNLRQGLAESTDTQYF
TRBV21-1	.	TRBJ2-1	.	TGTGCCAGCAGCAAAGACGGCGGGGGGGCCGGTAATGAGCAGTTCTTC	CASSKDGGGAGNEQFF
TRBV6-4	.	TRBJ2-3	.	TGTGCCAGCAGTGACTCTTACAGGCGCACAGATACGCAGTATTTT	CASSDSYRRTDTQYF
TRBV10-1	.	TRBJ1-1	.	TGCGCCAGCAGTGACGGGGGTTCAGCTTTCTTT	CASSDGGSAFF